The source of this TCR beta chain is a study of T-cell reconstitution after alpha-beta-depleted transplantation in children. This clonotype was counted between two and nine times. Its specificity is not known. Findings and caveats of the study: Some patients owed their high day-60 TCRbeta diversity to surviving recipient T cells and thymic progenitors. A year had passed since transplant, and T-cell counts and diversity by then came mostly from newly produced T cells. Approximately two months post-transplant, alpha-beta T cells reportedly originated from several hundred expanded graft clones.

Unique molecular identifiers were incorporated during preparation of the TCRbeta library. A single record per CDR3 protein comes from TCRdb applying MiXCR to the PCR reads. The table lists about 1,000,000 distinct CDR3 sequences, about 26% of them singletons. The CDR3 totals 16 residues. Trimming took off 0 bases at V and 1 base at J, with 13 bases between the two ends. From germline, CDR1 is ENHRY and CDR2 SYGVKD. This chain uses TRBV10-3 with TRBJ2-7; a possible D gene is TRBD1 (6 bases). The source of this sequence is a boy under three years old who had a stem cell transplant for SCID, so the T cells may come from the graft donor. The sample here was PBMCs, mostly from graft donor cells, taken 360 days after TCRalphabeta/CD19-depleted stem cell transplant. CDR3 sequence: CAISESALTGSYEQYF. The CDR3 DNA follows: TGTGCCATCAGTGAGTCAGCGCTGACAGGTTCCTACGAGCAGTACTTC.